The next 22 T cell receptor beta chains were all read from a single sample in a study of early T cells in non-severe SARS-CoV-2 infection. Each CDR3 protein gets one entry after TCRdb re-called the 5' RACE reads with MiXCR. The sample lists about 76,000 distinct CDR3 sequences; 10% to 15% were seen once. Sequenced sample: whole blood. The receptors come from an adult who was a healthcare worker with PCR-confirmed SARS-CoV-2 infection or an uninfected control (not recorded which).

This clonotype occurred many times. The rearrangement uses TRBV7-2 and TRBJ1-5; maybe TRBD1 (5 bases). Germline assignment: CDR1 SGHTA and CDR2 FQGNSA. This CDR3 has 15 amino acids. V lost 5 bases and J 0 bases, leaving 11 bases between the germline ends. CDR3: CASSQQDGSNQPQHF. The CDR3 nucleotides read TGTGCCAGCAGCCAACAGGATGGTAGCAATCAGCCCCAGCATTTT.

This clonotype came up a few times. A read error may account for a junction end that differs from germline. J is TRBJ2-5 and V is TRBV28; weak D call: TRBD2 (6 bases). Germline V gene sequence: CDR1 MDHEN, CDR2 SYDVKM. CDR3 size: 12 residues. The CDR3 bases are TGTGCCAGCAGTTTACGAGCGGGCAGCCGAGGCTTC. Protein sequence: CASSLRAGSRGF.

In its sample, this clonotype was seen a few times. The chain employs TRBV20-1 and TRBJ1-1; D remains unclear. Per the germline V gene, CDR1 is DFQATT and CDR2 is SNEGSKA (reference sequence). CDR3 length: 13 amino acids. Trimming stripped 3 bases from V and 0 bases from J, with 8 bases between. The CDR3 region is CSASETLNTEAFF. CDR3 in DNA: TGCAGTGCTAGTGAGACCCTGAACACTGAAGCTTTCTTT.

Ten or more counts support this clonotype. The chain has TRBV30 and TRBJ2-3; D is perhaps TRBD1 (8 bases). Per germline, CDR1 GTSNPN and CDR2 SVGIG (reference sequence). V dropped 0 bases and J dropped 7 bases, with 14 bases sitting between them. The CDR3 length is 14 residues. The CDR3 bases are TGTGCCTGGAGTGTACAGGGGGGGCTCCATACGCAGTATTTT. This translates into CAWSVQGGLHTQYF.

This clonotype has a handful of counts. The rearrangement uses TRBV7-2 and TRBJ1-1, with D unresolved. This CDR3 is 13 amino acids long. V shed 1 base and J shed 5 bases, with 8 bases lying between them. The germline gives CDR1 SGHTA, CDR2 FQGNSA. CDR3 sequence reads: CASSLGAWTEAFF. The CDR3 nucleotides are TGTGCCAGCAGCTTAGGGGCGTGGACTGAAGCTTTCTTT.

This clonotype was detected only a few times. The rearrangement links TRBV7-2 to TRBJ2-1; 13 bases are shared with TRBD2. Germline V gene data show CDR1 as SGHTA and CDR2 as FQGNSA. The V gene end was trimmed by 2 bases and the J gene end by 10 bases; junction bases not matched to a gene: 5. The CDR3 consists of 15 residues. The CDR3 protein is CASSLRTSGREEQFF. In DNA form, the CDR3 reads TGTGCCAGCAGCTTAAGGACTAGCGGGAGAGAGGAGCAGTTCTTC.

This clonotype has more than one count but fewer than ten. J is TRBJ2-3 and V is TRBV29-1; D is possibly TRBD1 or TRBD2 (5 bases each). This CDR3 has 15 amino acids. Deletions cut 3 bases from V and 2 bases from J, with 15 bases between. In germline, CDR1 is SQVTM, CDR2 ANQGSEA. The CDR3 DNA is TGCAGCGTTGAGAGGGAACAGGATTACACAGATACGCAGTATTTT. It yields the protein CSVEREQDYTDTQYF.

This clonotype has more than one count but fewer than ten. V usage is TRBV7-6 and J usage is TRBJ2-3; the match to TRBD2 covers 7 bases. This CDR3 has 16 amino acids. Trimming cost V 1 base and J 2 bases; bases outside gene matches: 6. From germline, CDR1 is SGHVS and CDR2 FNYEAQ. CDR3 bases: TGTGCCAGCAGCTTAGGACCAAGCGGGAACACAGATACGCAGTATTTT. This translates into CASSLGPSGNTDTQYF.

The rearrangement links TRBV9 to TRBJ2-2, with D perhaps TRBD2 (5 bases). Germline lookup yields CDR1 SGDLS and CDR2 YYNGEE. The CDR3 extends over 16 amino acids. V was clipped by 2 bases and J by 0 bases, with 11 bases between them. The CDR3 DNA is TGTGCCAGCAGCGTGACCGAGGGAACGAACACCGGGGAGCTGTTTTTT. The encoded protein is CASSVTEGTNTGELFF.

This rearrangement joins TRBV5-4 to TRBJ2-1, with 9 positions matching TRBD2. The CDR3 is made up of 16 amino acids. CDR1 is SGHNT and CDR2 is YYREEE in the germline V gene (reference sequence). After removal of 2 bases from V and 7 bases from J, the junction contained 10 bases not matched to a gene. Here the CDR3 reads CASSFSREGRKNEQFF. The CDR3 nucleotides read TGTGCCAGCAGCTTCTCGCGGGAGGGCCGGAAAAATGAGCAGTTCTTC.

This clonotype has a handful of counts. The chain uses TRBV2 and TRBJ2-1; D is unresolved. V was shortened by 0 bases and J by 9 bases, with 15 bases between the two germline ends. The CDR3 spans 15 residues. Germline lookup yields CDR1 SNHLY and CDR2 FYNNEI. The CDR3 bases are TGTGCCAGCAGTGAAGCGCTTAACGGAGTAACTGAGCAGTTCTTC. Translated, it gives CASSEALNGVTEQFF.

In its sample, this clonotype was seen a few times. This rearrangement joins TRBV6-2 or TRBV6-3 to TRBJ2-7, with D possibly being TRBD2 (5 bases). CDR1 and CDR2 from the germline V gene are MNHEY and SVGEGT. CDR3 length: 13 amino acids. The V and J ends lost 8 bases and 3 bases respectively, with 14 bases between them. CDR3 nucleotides: TGTGCCAGCGAGGAGAACGGGATCTACGAGCAGTACTTC. It yields the protein CASEENGIYEQYF.

This clonotype was found a few times. This chain connects TRBV28 to TRBJ1-2; D remains ambiguous. V lost 4 bases and J lost 4, with 7 bases in between. This CDR3 is built from 12 residues. The germline V gene encodes CDR1 MDHEN and CDR2 SYDVKM. The DNA of the CDR3 is TGTGCCAGCAGTTCAACCCGCTATGGCTACACCTTC. Amino acids: CASSSTRYGYTF.

This clonotype was counted only a few times. The J gene is TRBJ2-1, the V gene TRBV28; possible D gene TRBD1, 6 bases. The CDR3 length is 15 residues. Germline V gene sequence: CDR1 MDHEN, CDR2 SYDVKM. Trimming left V 6 bases short and J 6 bases short, with 18 bases between. The CDR3 DNA sequence: TGTGCCAGCAGCCCCCCGAGGGGGAATCTCAATGAGCAGTTCTTC. Its protein product is CASSPPRGNLNEQFF.

V and J are TRBV4-2 and TRBJ2-3; 7 bases line up with TRBD1. Germline V gene sequence: CDR1 LGHNA, CDR2 YNFKEQ. CDR3 length: 15 amino acids. V was clipped by 4 bases and J by 5 bases; unmatched bases: 9. The CDR3 region is CASSPQGNRGDTQYF. Written as DNA, the CDR3 is TGTGCCAGCAGCCCACAGGGGAACCGTGGAGATACGCAGTATTTT.

This clonotype was picked up many times. The gene calls are TRBV12-3 or TRBV12-4 and TRBJ2-7, with 7 bases that match TRBD1. V was clipped by 3 bases and J by 2 bases; unmatched bases: 1. The CDR3 runs 13 residues. CDR3 residues: CASSLGQTYEQYF. Here the CDR3 DNA reads TGTGCCAGCAGTTTGGGACAGACCTACGAGCAGTACTTC.

The sample holds many counts of this clonotype. This chain connects TRBV6-2 or TRBV6-3 to TRBJ2-3; a possible D gene is TRBD1 (5 bases). This CDR3 is built from 17 residues. Trimming pared 0 bases from V and 0 bases from J, leaving 13 bases between. CDR1 MNHEY and CDR2 SVGEGT come from the germline V gene. The DNA for the CDR3 is TGTGCCAGCAGTTACTCGAGTACAGGAACTAGCACAGATACGCAGTATTTT. It specifies CASSYSSTGTSTDTQYF.

The chain uses TRBV12-3 or TRBV12-4 and TRBJ2-3; 9 bases are a match to TRBD1. V was clipped by 5 bases and J by 0 bases; unmatched bases: 3. The length of the CDR3 is 15 residues. DNA for the CDR3: TGTGCCAGCAGTGATGGACAGGGGAGCACAGATACGCAGTATTTT. Its translation: CASSDGQGSTDTQYF.

This clonotype was seen at least ten times. The genes are TRBV12-2 and TRBJ1-5; the listed D gene, TRBD1, was not tested against the DNA. TRBV12-2 is flagged as a pseudogene. The CDR3 runs 17 residues. The CDR3 reads CASRLFPTVYSNQPQHF. Written as DNA, the CDR3 is TGTGCAAGTCGCTTATTTCCGACAGTTTATAGCAATCAGCCCCAGCATTTT.

This clonotype was counted between two and nine times. The V and J genes are TRBV29-1 and TRBJ2-2; a possible D gene is TRBD2 (6 bases). The CDR3 runs 14 residues. The V end was cut by 4 bases, the J end by 3 bases, with 12 bases between. Germline V gene data show CDR1 as SQVTM and CDR2 as ANQGSEA. The CDR3 nucleotides are TGCAGCGTTGGATTGAGGGAGGACACCGGGGAGCTGTTTTTT. It translates to CSVGLREDTGELFF.

This clonotype was seen a handful of times. The chain couples TRBV5-4 to TRBJ2-2, with D hard to call. The CDR3 contains 14 residues. Trimming shortened V by 4 bases and J by 1 base, and 8 bases separated the two germline ends. Per germline, CDR1 SGHNT and CDR2 YYREEE (reference sequence). The CDR3 is CASSATQNTGELFF. CDR3 bases: TGTGCCAGCAGCGCGACACAGAACACCGGGGAGCTGTTTTTT.

The CDR3 DNA sequence: TGTGCCAGCACCACAGGGTCGGACACTGAAGCTTTCTTT. It yields the protein CASTTGSDTEAFF. The chain joins TRBV12-3 or TRBV12-4 to TRBJ1-1; possibly TRBD1 for D (6 bases). This CDR3 is built from 13 residues. The germline V and J ends were trimmed by 7 bases and 3 bases, with 12 bases remaining between them.